What follows describes a single TCR beta chain. This specimen belongs to a study of blood T cell repertoires in COVID-19. About the study: Samples came from the United States, Italy and Spain, spanning acute and convalescent COVID-19. The analysed material was cDNA or gDNA that came from T cells, B-cell-depleted T cells, or PBMCs.

In germline, CDR1 is LNHDA, CDR2 SQIVND (reference sequence). The V end was cut by 4 bases, the J end by 1 base, with 7 bases between. The CDR3 has 13 amino acids. Libraries were prepared by immunoSEQ multiplex PCR; TCRdb keeps only in-frame clonotypes and omits some of them. Among approximately 210,000 clones, less than 90% were seen once, and the ten largest hold 0.7% to 0.85%. The chain couples TRBV19 to TRBJ1-1; a possible D gene is TRBD1 (5 bases). Sequencing was carried out using peripheral blood. The TCR sequence derives from a woman aged 70-85 years with acute or convalescent COVID-19. This CDR3 reads CASSRGQNTEAFF. CDR3 nucleotide sequence: TGTGCCAGTAGTAGAGGACAGAACACTGAAGCTTTCTTT.